A single sample is the source of the 21 T cell receptor beta chains below, sequenced in a study of blood T cell repertoires in COVID-19. Clones were read by immunoSEQ multiplex PCR, and TCRdb kept only the in-frame ones, dropping some. This sample has about 160,000 clones, with around 82% found just once. What was sequenced was peripheral blood. These receptors were taken from a woman of 80 years or more with active or convalescent COVID-19.

This chain connects TRBV4-2 to TRBJ2-1; D possibly corresponds to TRBD1 (6 bases). Trimming pared 4 bases from V and 1 base from J, leaving 11 bases between. The CDR3 length is 15 residues. CDR1 is LGHNA, CDR2 YNFKEQ, per germline. CDR3: CASSLGDRSYNEQFF. DNA of the CDR3: TGTGCCAGCAGCCTTGGAGACAGGTCCTACAATGAGCAGTTCTTC.

The rearrangement uses TRBV5-4 and TRBJ1-2, with 7 nucleotides matching TRBD1. CDR3 size: 15 residues. J gave up 1 base and V 2 bases, and 5 bases lay outside the gene matches. In germline, CDR1 is SGHNT, CDR2 YYREEE (reference sequence). CDR3: CASSFRQGLNYGYTF. For the CDR3, the DNA is TGTGCCAGCAGCTTCCGACAGGGCCTTAACTATGGCTACACCTTC. Filled out from reference TRBV5-4 and TRBJ1-2, the complete variable domain reads ETGVTQSPTHLIKTRGQQVTLRCSSQSGHNTVSWYQQALGQGPQFIFQYYREEENGRGNFPPRFSGLQFPNYSSELNVNALELDDSALYLCASSFRQGLNYGYTFGSGTRLTVV.

The chain has TRBV15 and TRBJ1-5; D may be TRBD1 (5 bases). CDR3 length: 15 amino acids. V shed 3 bases and J shed 4 bases, with 13 bases lying between them. Per germline, CDR1 LNHNV and CDR2 YYDKDF (reference sequence). The CDR3 region has the DNA TGTGCCACCAGCAGCCCCGACAGAGTGAATCAGCCCCAGCATTTT. Residues: CATSSPDRVNQPQHF.

The CDR3 nucleotides read TGTGCCAGCAGCTCAAGACAGGGCTACAATGAGCAGTTCTTC. Protein: CASSSRQGYNEQFF. The V gene is TRBV7-6, the J gene TRBJ2-1, with 7 positions matching TRBD1. The junction had 3 bases not matched to a gene; V was cut back by 4 bases and J by 3 bases. The CDR3 runs to 14 residues. Per germline, CDR1 SGHVS and CDR2 FNYEAQ.

The rearrangement uses TRBV5-4 and TRBJ1-2; 8 nucleotides match TRBD1. The junction had 10 bases not matched to a gene; V was cut back by 4 bases and J by 5 bases. The germline V gene has CDR1 SGHNT and CDR2 YYREEE (reference sequence). The CDR3 runs to 15 residues. The DNA for the CDR3 is TGTGCCAGCAGCACGCCCCGGGGACAGGCGTATGGCTACACCTTC. Its translation is CASSTPRGQAYGYTF.

This clone was counted once. The rearrangement joins TRBV19 to TRBJ1-5; 8 bases line up with TRBD1. The CDR3 is 17 residues long. Germline CDR1 reads LNHDA; CDR2 reads SQIVND (reference sequence). Trimming at V came to 5 bases and at J to 3 bases, leaving 12 bases not matched to a gene. CDR3 amino acids: CASSHRGDVSFNQPQHF. CDR3 in DNA: TGTGCCAGTAGTCACAGGGGGGACGTTTCGTTCAATCAGCCCCAGCATTTT.

This clone was picked up a small number of times. The CDR3 region has the DNA TGTGCCAGCGAACTTACAGGGGCAACTAATGAAAAACTGTTTTTT. Amino acid sequence: CASELTGATNEKLFF. V and J are TRBV6-5 and TRBJ1-4; 7 positions match TRBD1. The ends lost 8 bases at V and 0 bases at J; junction bases unmatched: 6. CDR3 length: 15 amino acids. Per the germline V gene, CDR1 is MNHEY and CDR2 is SVGAGI.

This clone was seen a few times. The chain has TRBV5-5 and TRBJ1-2, with D perhaps TRBD1 (5 bases). Germline CDR1 SGHKS, CDR2 YYEKEE (reference sequence). V was pared by 0 bases and J by 5 bases, with 8 bases between. There are 13 residues in the CDR3. As DNA, the CDR3 is TGTGCCAGCAGCTTGGACAGGTGGTATGGCTACACCTTC. Translated: CASSLDRWYGYTF.

The CDR3 region is CASRTQGLDNSPLHF. CDR3 in DNA: TGTGCCAGCAGGACCCAGGGTTTAGATAATTCACCCCTCCACTTT. The chain links TRBV6-5 to TRBJ1-6; D is possibly TRBD1 (5 bases). The CDR3 runs 15 residues. The V and J ends lost 6 bases and 5 bases respectively, with 14 bases between them. Germline CDR1 reads MNHEY; CDR2 reads SVGAGI.

The chain combines TRBV18 with TRBJ2-1, with TRBD2 matching 9 bases. V was pared by 3 bases and J by 9 bases, with 12 bases of the junction left unmatched. CDR1 is KGHSH and CDR2 is LQKENI in the germline V gene. The length of the CDR3 is 16 residues. The DNA of the CDR3 is TGTGCCAGCTCACCCCGGACTAGCGAGAGGTACGGTGAGCAGTTCTTC. It specifies CASSPRTSERYGEQFF.

The CDR3 DNA follows: TGTGCCAGCAGTGAATTGGACAGGCCCTACGAGCAGTACTTC. This encodes CASSELDRPYEQYF. This sequence joins TRBV6-1 and TRBJ2-7; TRBD1 aligns across 7 bases. Per the germline V gene, CDR1 is MNHNS and CDR2 is SASEGT. With 2 bases clipped from V and 2 bases from J, the junction kept 3 bases outside the gene matches. This CDR3 spans 14 amino acids.

In its sample, this clone was seen once. The rearrangement links TRBV7-8 to TRBJ2-7; the match to TRBD1 covers 10 bases. V was pared by 5 bases and J by 3 bases, with 7 bases of the junction left unmatched. The CDR3 extends over 15 amino acids. Germline V gene lookup returns CDR1 SGHVS and CDR2 FQNEAQ. This CDR3 reads CASSPFRDRGYEQYF. The CDR3 coding sequence is TGTGCCAGCAGCCCATTCCGGGACAGGGGCTACGAGCAGTACTTC.

J is TRBJ1-1 and V is TRBV7-9; D remains ambiguous. V was trimmed by 7 bases and J by 7 bases, leaving 16 bases between them. The CDR3 sequence is 13 residues long. From germline, CDR1 is SEHNR and CDR2 FQNEAQ (reference sequence). The CDR3 here is CASNLGDHSEAFF. CDR3 coding DNA: TGTGCCAGCAACCTCGGAGACCATAGTGAAGCTTTCTTT.

This sequence joins TRBV9 and TRBJ2-5; 7 bases line up with TRBD1. Germline-derived CDR1 and CDR2 are SGDLS and YYNGEE. With V trimmed by 0 bases and J by 5 bases, 7 bases remained unmatched. The CDR3 totals 15 residues. In DNA form, the CDR3 reads TGTGCCAGCAGCGTAGAGGGGACAGCAGGGGAGACCCAGTACTTC. It specifies CASSVEGTAGETQYF. Looking up the rest from reference TRBV9 and TRBJ2-5 gives the full variable domain: DSGVTQTPKHLITATGQRVTLRCSPRSGDLSVYWYQQSLDQGLQFLIQYYNGEERAKGNILERFSAQQFPDLHSELNLSSLELGDSALYFCASSVEGTAGETQYFGPGTRLLVL.

This sequence joins TRBV9 and TRBJ2-7; weak D call: TRBD2 (5 bases). V lost 0 bases to trimming and J lost 2 bases, with 21 bases between them. Germline V gene lookup returns CDR1 SGDLS and CDR2 YYNGEE. CDR3 size: 18 residues. CDR3 protein: CASSVGGSESHKPYEQYF. The CDR3 DNA reads as TGTGCCAGCAGCGTAGGAGGTAGCGAGAGCCATAAACCCTACGAGCAGTACTTC.

This sequence joins TRBV12-3 or TRBV12-4 and TRBJ1-3; D is unresolved. The CDR3 extends over 12 amino acids. V lost 3 bases and J lost 10, with 10 bases in between. The CDR3 loop is CASSFPLNTIYF. CDR3 nucleotide sequence: TGTGCCAGCAGTTTTCCCCTAAATACCATATATTTT.

The V and J genes are TRBV2 and TRBJ1-5; 9 bases map to TRBD1. The germline V gene has CDR1 SNHLY and CDR2 FYNNEI. Trimming cost V 5 bases and J 6 bases; bases outside gene matches: 8. The CDR3 has 15 amino acids. The CDR3 sequence: CASSSDRGWGQPQHF. The CDR3 region has the DNA TGTGCCAGCAGTTCGGACAGGGGTTGGGGTCAGCCCCAGCATTTT.

The CDR3 sequence is CAPNSGGRAYEQYF. CDR3 sequence (DNA): TGTGCCCCCAATTCTGGCGGGAGGGCGTACGAGCAGTACTTC. The V gene is TRBV24-1, the J gene TRBJ2-7; 9 bases match TRBD2. Germline assignment: CDR1 KGHDR and CDR2 SFDVKD. This CDR3 is built from 14 residues. V lost 12 bases, J lost 4 bases, and 12 bases stayed unmatched.

The V and J genes are TRBV27 and TRBJ2-2; D gene unclear. Germline V lookup: CDR1 MNHEY, CDR2 SMNVEV (reference sequence). Trimming took off 3 bases at V and 6 bases at J, with 5 bases between the two ends. The CDR3 is 12 amino acids. The CDR3 spells CASSFLAGELFF. The CDR3 DNA reads as TGTGCCAGCAGTTTTTTAGCCGGGGAGCTGTTTTTT.

This clone was observed a handful of times. V gene TRBV2 combines with J gene TRBJ2-5; 8 bases align to TRBD2. Trimming cost V 0 bases and J 1 base; bases outside gene matches: 10. The CDR3 runs 18 residues. Germline V gene data show CDR1 as SNHLY and CDR2 as FYNNEI. CDR3 coding DNA: TGTGCCAGCAGTGAAGCGCTTATGGCTAGCGGGTCCCAAGAGACCCAGTACTTC. Translated, it gives CASSEALMASGSQETQYF.

The chain links TRBV19 to TRBJ2-7; D is ambiguous. In germline, CDR1 is LNHDA, CDR2 SQIVND (reference sequence). This CDR3 spans 13 amino acids. Trimming took off 3 bases at V and 6 bases at J, with 12 bases between the two ends. The CDR3 is CASSMAVVGEQYF. The CDR3 nucleotides are TGTGCCAGTAGTATGGCGGTGGTTGGCGAGCAGTACTTC.